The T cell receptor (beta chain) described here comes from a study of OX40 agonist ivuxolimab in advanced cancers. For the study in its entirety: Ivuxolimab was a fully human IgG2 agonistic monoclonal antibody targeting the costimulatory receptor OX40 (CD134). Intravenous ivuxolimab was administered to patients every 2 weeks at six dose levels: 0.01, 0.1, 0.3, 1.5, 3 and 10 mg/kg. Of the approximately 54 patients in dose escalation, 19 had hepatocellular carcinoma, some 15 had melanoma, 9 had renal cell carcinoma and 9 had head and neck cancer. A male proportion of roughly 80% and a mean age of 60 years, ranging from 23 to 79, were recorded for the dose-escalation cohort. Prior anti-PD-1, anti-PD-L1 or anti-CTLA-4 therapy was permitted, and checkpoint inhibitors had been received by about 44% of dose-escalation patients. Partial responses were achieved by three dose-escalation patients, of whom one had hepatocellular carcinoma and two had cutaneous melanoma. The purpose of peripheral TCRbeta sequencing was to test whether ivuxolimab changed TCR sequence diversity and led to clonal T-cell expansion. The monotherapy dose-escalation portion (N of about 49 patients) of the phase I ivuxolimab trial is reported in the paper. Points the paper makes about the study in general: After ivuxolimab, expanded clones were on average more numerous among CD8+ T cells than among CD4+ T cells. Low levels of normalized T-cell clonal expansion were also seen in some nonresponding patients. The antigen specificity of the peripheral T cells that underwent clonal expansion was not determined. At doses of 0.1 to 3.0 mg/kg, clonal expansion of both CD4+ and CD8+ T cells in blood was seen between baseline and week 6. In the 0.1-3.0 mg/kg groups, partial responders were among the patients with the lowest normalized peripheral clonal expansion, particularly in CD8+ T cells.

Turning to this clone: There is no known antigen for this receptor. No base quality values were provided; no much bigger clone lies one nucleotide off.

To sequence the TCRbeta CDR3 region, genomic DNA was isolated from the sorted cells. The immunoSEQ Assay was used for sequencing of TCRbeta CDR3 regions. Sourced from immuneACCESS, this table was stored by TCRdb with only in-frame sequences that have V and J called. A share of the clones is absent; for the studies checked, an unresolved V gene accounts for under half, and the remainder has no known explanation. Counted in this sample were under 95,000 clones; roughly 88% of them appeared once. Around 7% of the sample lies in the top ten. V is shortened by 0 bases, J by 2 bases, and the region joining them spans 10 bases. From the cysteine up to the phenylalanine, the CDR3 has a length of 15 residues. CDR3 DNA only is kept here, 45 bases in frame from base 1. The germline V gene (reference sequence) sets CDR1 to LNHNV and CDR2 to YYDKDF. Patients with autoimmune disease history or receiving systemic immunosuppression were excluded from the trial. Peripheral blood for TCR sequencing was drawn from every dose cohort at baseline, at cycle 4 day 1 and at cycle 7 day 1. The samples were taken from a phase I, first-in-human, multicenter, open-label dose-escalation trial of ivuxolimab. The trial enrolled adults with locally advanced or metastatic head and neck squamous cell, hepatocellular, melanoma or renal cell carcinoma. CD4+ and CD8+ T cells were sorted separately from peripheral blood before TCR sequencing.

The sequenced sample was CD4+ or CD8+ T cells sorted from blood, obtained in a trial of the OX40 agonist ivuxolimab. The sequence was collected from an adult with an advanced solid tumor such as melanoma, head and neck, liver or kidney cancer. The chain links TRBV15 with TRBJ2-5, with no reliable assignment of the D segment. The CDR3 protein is CATSRDLADQETQYF. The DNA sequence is TGTGCCACCAGCAGAGATTTGGCAGATCAAGAGACCCAGTACTTC.